The 30 T cell receptor beta chains in this list originate from one sample, sequenced in a study of blood T cells in healthy people across ages. Through a sample-barcoded 5' primer and a J-beta primer mix, a second PCR was run for roughly 6 to 12 cycles. MiXCR was run by TCRdb on the 5' RACE reads, yielding one entry per CDR3 protein. The profile covers 1.5 million to 2 million distinct CDR3 sequences, with around 50% appearing a single time and approximately 2% taken by the ten largest. Sequencing was carried out using blood. Receptors originate from a woman aged 40 to 50 in good health.

The sample holds a few counts of this clonotype. The chain recombines TRBV14 with TRBJ2-1, with 14 bases that match TRBD2. The V and J ends lost 1 base and 0 bases, in that order; junction bases with no gene match: 5. This CDR3 is built from 19 residues. Germline values: CDR1 SGHDN, CDR2 FVKESK. The CDR3 protein is CASSQGTSGGSFSYNEQFF. The CDR3 coding sequence is TGTGCCAGCAGCCAAGGGACTAGCGGGGGGAGCTTCTCCTACAATGAGCAGTTCTTC.

V is TRBV11-2 and J is TRBJ2-7; the match to TRBD2 covers 9 bases. Near its end, the DNA agrees better with TRBJ2-5, so the J call may be wrong. The CDR3 runs 15 residues. Germline CDR1 reads SGHAT; CDR2 reads FQNNGV. The CDR3 protein is CASSFIAGAGETQYF. DNA for the CDR3: TGTGCCAGCAGCTTTATAGCGGGGGCGGGGGAGACCCAGTACTTC.

The rearrangement links TRBV12-3 or TRBV12-4 to TRBJ2-5, with TRBD2 identical over 12 bases. The J call is doubtful: the DNA matches TRBJ2-7 better. This CDR3 comprises 15 residues. The CDR3 here is CASSRVGLAGYEQYF. The CDR3 coding sequence is TGTGCCAGCAGCCGGGTGGGACTAGCGGGTTACGAGCAGTACTTC.

The gene calls are TRBV27 and TRBJ1-5; D gene unclear. V gave up 3 bases and J gave up 7 bases, with 13 bases separating them. Germline V gene lookup returns CDR1 MNHEY and CDR2 SMNVEV (reference sequence). This CDR3 region has 14 residues. As DNA, the CDR3 is TGTGCCAGCAGTTTCGCCTCGAGGGCCCAGCCCCAGCATTTT. Residues: CASSFASRAQPQHF.

This chain joins TRBV20-1 and TRBJ2-5; TRBD1 is a possible D gene (5 bases). V lost 5 bases and J lost 2, with 15 bases in between. Looked up from germline, CDR1 is DFQATT and CDR2 is SNEGSKA (reference sequence). CDR3 length: 14 amino acids. Here the CDR3 DNA reads TGCAGTGCTGGCCAGACAGTAGAACAAGAGACCCAGTACTTC. This translates into CSAGQTVEQETQYF.

V gene TRBV6-5 combines with J gene TRBJ1-1, with TRBD1 as a possible D gene (5 bases). The CDR3 has 16 residues. Trimming shortened V by 2 bases and J by 1 base, and 14 bases separated the two germline ends. Germline values: CDR1 MNHEY, CDR2 SVGAGI. CDR3 residues: CASSYTPGGANTEAFF. The CDR3 DNA sequence: TGTGCCAGCAGTTACACCCCGGGCGGGGCGAACACTGAAGCTTTCTTT.

This sequence joins TRBV20-1 and TRBJ2-7, with D possibly TRBD2 on 7 matching bases. With the DNA end fitting TRBJ2-5 better, the J assignment may be wrong. This CDR3 has 14 residues. CDR1 DFQATT and CDR2 SNEGSKA come from the germline V gene (reference sequence). The CDR3 reads CSAPLAGAGGTQYF. The CDR3 region has the DNA TGCAGTGCCCCCCTGGCGGGGGCAGGAGGGACCCAGTACTTC.

The chain is built from TRBV12-3 or TRBV12-4 and TRBJ2-5; TRBD2 agrees at 8 bases. CDR3 length: 15 amino acids. V shed 5 bases, J shed 5 bases, and the junction held 10 bases outside the gene matches. CDR3 nucleotide sequence: TGTGCCAGCAGTGAGAAGAAGCGGGGGAGCGAGACCCAGTACTTC. It specifies CASSEKKRGSETQYF.

This clonotype has more than one count but fewer than ten. This chain links TRBV7-9 with TRBJ2-1; weak D call: TRBD2 (6 bases). Trimming removed 8 bases from V and 7 bases from J, with 21 bases in between. Germline CDR1 reads SEHNR; CDR2 reads FQNEAQ (reference sequence). The CDR3 sequence is 15 residues long. The CDR3 sequence: CASDLRGTVENEQFF. The CDR3 coding sequence is TGTGCCAGCGACCTACGGGGGACTGTGGAAAATGAGCAGTTCTTC.

The J gene is TRBJ1-2, the V gene TRBV13; 8 bases agree with TRBD1. The V gene end was trimmed by 4 bases and the J gene end by 2 bases; junction bases not matched to a gene: 9. The CDR3 covers 16 residues. Germline V gene lookup returns CDR1 PRHDT and CDR2 FYEKMQ (reference sequence). The CDR3 loop reads CASSSPGQGANYGYTF. DNA of the CDR3: TGTGCCAGCAGCTCGCCAGGGCAGGGGGCGAACTATGGCTACACCTTC.

This clonotype has a handful of counts. This chain links TRBV12-3 or TRBV12-4 with TRBJ2-7; D is undetermined. The CDR3 is 14 residues long. Trimming removed 3 bases at V and 4 bases at J, with 13 bases between. CDR3 bases: TGTGCCAGCAGTTTTGCCCATTACCTTTACGAGCAGTACTTC. It encodes CASSFAHYLYEQYF.

The sample holds a few counts of this clonotype. CDR3 DNA: TGTGCCAGCAGTTACGGGGGAACGACCACAGATACGCAGTATTTT. Its protein product is CASSYGGTTTDTQYF. The chain couples TRBV6-6 to TRBJ2-3, with D tentatively TRBD1 or TRBD2 (5 bases each). The CDR3 is 15 amino acids. Germline CDR1 and CDR2: MNHNY and SVGAGI (reference sequence). Trimming took off 2 bases at V and 2 bases at J, with 11 bases between the two ends.

This clonotype was counted only a few times. V gene TRBV11-3 combines with J gene TRBJ2-5, with TRBD2 matching 11 bases. The ends lost 5 bases at V and 2 bases at J; junction bases unmatched: 10. The CDR3 covers 17 residues. CDR1 is SGHNT, CDR2 YENEEA, per germline. Here the CDR3 DNA reads TGTGCCAGCAGCCAGACTTCGGGACTAGCGGTTCAAGAGACCCAGTACTTC. This codes for CASSQTSGLAVQETQYF. Full variable domain (missing parts from reference TRBV11-3 and TRBJ2-5): EAGVVQSPRYKIIEKKQPVAFWCNPISGHNTLYWYLQNLGQGPELLIRYENEEAVDDSQLPKDRFSAERLKGVDSTLKIQPAELGDSAVYLCASSQTSGLAVQETQYFGPGTRLLVL.

V usage is TRBV14 and J usage is TRBJ2-5; D is undetermined. CDR1 is SGHDN and CDR2 is FVKESK in the germline V gene. V gave up 0 bases and J gave up 2 bases, with 10 bases separating them. CDR3 length equals 15 residues. The DNA for the CDR3 is TGTGCCAGCAGCCAAGAGGTTTACAGACAAGAGACCCAGTACTTC. This translates into CASSQEVYRQETQYF.

This clonotype was seen only a few times. The chain joins TRBV20-1 to TRBJ1-2; D may be TRBD1 (5 bases). The V gene lost 3 bases and the J gene lost 4 bases, with 18 bases spanning the gap. CDR3 size: 15 residues. Germline V gives CDR1 DFQATT, CDR2 SNEGSKA (reference sequence). This chain's CDR3 is CSARSGSGGGYGYTF. CDR3 sequence (DNA): TGCAGTGCTAGGTCCGGGTCGGGGGGAGGCTATGGCTACACCTTC.

The chain couples TRBV20-1 to TRBJ1-2; possibly TRBD1 for D (6 bases). CDR3 length: 12 residues. V was clipped by 3 bases and J by 7 bases, with 12 bases between them. Germline V gene sequence: CDR1 DFQATT, CDR2 SNEGSKA (reference sequence). The DNA of the CDR3 is TGCAGTGCTAGTGCTACAGGGTTTGGCTACACCTTC. It is translated as CSASATGFGYTF.

This clonotype was recorded a few times. This chain links TRBV7-2 with TRBJ1-4, with D possibly being TRBD1 (5 bases). Germline V gene lookup returns CDR1 SGHTA and CDR2 FQGNSA. V was clipped by 2 bases and J by 4 bases, with 11 bases between them. There are 15 residues in the CDR3. CDR3 protein: CASSLWGRNNEKLFF. The CDR3, as DNA: TGTGCCAGCAGCTTATGGGGCAGGAATAATGAAAAACTGTTTTTT. The whole variable domain, filled in from reference TRBV7-2 and TRBJ1-4, reads GAGVSQSPSNKVTEKGKDVELRCDPISGHTALYWYRQSLGQGLEFLIYFQGNSAPDKSGLPSDRFSAERTGGSVSTLTIQRTQQEDSAVYLCASSLWGRNNEKLFFGSGTQLSVL.

This clonotype has only a few counts. The J gene is TRBJ2-7, the V gene TRBV29-1; D is uncertain. CDR3 size: 15 residues. The ends were cut back, 1 base at V and 3 bases at J, with 16 bases in the middle. Germline V gene data show CDR1 as SQVTM and CDR2 as ANQGSEA. CDR3 residues: CSVEGRSERDYEQYF. As DNA, the CDR3 is TGCAGCGTTGAAGGAAGATCCGAACGTGACTACGAGCAGTACTTC.

The chain is built from TRBV7-9 and TRBJ2-2; D might be TRBD1 (6 bases). Germline V gene data show CDR1 as SEHNR and CDR2 as FQNEAQ (reference sequence). CDR3 length: 17 residues. V was pared by 8 bases and J by 2 bases, with 21 bases between. CDR3 DNA: TGTGCCAGCTTGCCCATAAAACCGGGACACAACACCGGGGAGCTGTTTTTT. As protein: CASLPIKPGHNTGELFF.

The chain recombines TRBV7-8 with TRBJ2-7; 7 bases match TRBD1. CDR1 is SGHVS, CDR2 FQNEAQ, per germline. The CDR3 extends over 14 amino acids. V trimming: 5 bases; J trimming: 0 bases; junction bases outside the gene matches: 4. The CDR3 region has the DNA TGTGCCAGCAGCACAGGACAGGCCTCCTACGAGCAGTACTTC. Protein sequence: CASSTGQASYEQYF.

This chain connects TRBV28 to TRBJ2-1, with TRBD2 matching 8 bases. The CDR3 has 15 amino acids. Germline-derived CDR1 and CDR2 are MDHEN and SYDVKM. With 10 bases clipped from V and 9 bases from J, the junction kept 17 bases outside the gene matches. The CDR3 spells CAMPHERGRLGEQFF. DNA of the CDR3: TGTGCCATGCCCCATGAGCGGGGGAGACTCGGTGAGCAGTTCTTC.

The rearrangement links TRBV15 to TRBJ1-4; no clear D gene. With 0 bases removed from V and 14 bases from J, the gap between germline ends came to 16 bases. Germline-derived CDR1 and CDR2 are LNHNV and YYDKDF (reference sequence). The CDR3 loop spans 14 amino acids. The CDR3 here is CATSRDQEKSRLFF. CDR3 DNA: TGTGCCACCAGCAGAGACCAAGAAAAAAGCCGCCTGTTTTTT.

The genes are TRBV20-1 and TRBJ2-7; D uncertain. The CDR3 runs to 15 residues. Trimming left V 5 bases short and J 1 base short, with 18 bases between. The germline V gene encodes CDR1 DFQATT and CDR2 SNEGSKA (reference sequence). CDR3 region: CSAANPGSESYEQYF. CDR3 coding DNA: TGCAGTGCTGCCAACCCCGGGTCAGAATCCTACGAGCAGTACTTC.

This sequence joins TRBV12-3 or TRBV12-4 and TRBJ2-4; weak D call: TRBD1 (6 bases). The CDR3 is 14 amino acids. The V end was cut by 5 bases, the J end by 6 bases, with 14 bases between. This chain's CDR3 is CASSPRLQGNIQYF. In nucleotides, the CDR3 is TGTGCCAGCAGTCCCCGATTACAGGGAAACATTCAGTACTTC.

This clonotype appeared a few times. V gene TRBV7-2 combines with J gene TRBJ2-5, with a possible D match to TRBD2 (6 bases). The CDR3 is 15 residues long. V gave up 6 bases and J gave up 5 bases, with 19 bases separating them. Germline lookup yields CDR1 SGHTA and CDR2 FQGNSA. The chain's CDR3 is CASRDYGAGGETQYF. Here the CDR3 DNA reads TGTGCCAGCAGAGACTATGGGGCTGGAGGGGAGACCCAGTACTTC.

The V and J genes are TRBV4-3 and TRBJ2-5; TRBD1 matches at 11 bases. The CDR3 totals 16 residues. With V trimmed by 0 bases and J by 6 bases, 6 bases remained unmatched. CDR1 is LGHNA and CDR2 is YSLEER in the germline V gene. CDR3 amino acids: CASSQDLGQGGQTQYF. The CDR3 DNA follows: TGCGCCAGCAGCCAAGATCTGGGACAGGGGGGACAGACCCAGTACTTC.

V and J are TRBV6-5 and TRBJ2-3; tentatively, D is TRBD1 (6 bases). The length of the CDR3 is 14 residues. The germline gives CDR1 MNHEY, CDR2 SVGAGI. Trimming pared 6 bases from V and 8 bases from J, leaving 18 bases between. In DNA form, the CDR3 reads TGTGCCAGCAGCAACCAGCTTACAGGGTTTACGCAGTATTTT. This gives the protein CASSNQLTGFTQYF.

The V call is TRBV29-1, the J call TRBJ1-2, with D tentatively TRBD1 (6 bases). The germline V gene encodes CDR1 SQVTM and CDR2 ANQGSEA. The CDR3 has 15 amino acids. V was trimmed by 6 bases and J by 3 bases, leaving 20 bases between them. In nucleotides, the CDR3 is TGCAGCGTCTTTAACCATACCCCAGGGGACTATGGCTACACCTTC. Its translation is CSVFNHTPGDYGYTF.

The chain employs TRBV6-2 or TRBV6-3 and TRBJ2-1; the D is unclear. Germline-derived CDR1 and CDR2 are MNHEY and SVGEGT. Trimming took off 5 bases at V and 8 bases at J, with 19 bases between the two ends. The CDR3 has 15 amino acids. DNA for the CDR3: TGTGCCAGCAGTATTGGGCAAGGCACGCGGTATGAGCAGTTCTTC. This gives the protein CASSIGQGTRYEQFF.

Comment on this clonotype: At one of its ends the junction is not consistent with the germline gene, which may arise from a read error. This chain uses TRBV9 with TRBJ1-2; 7 nucleotides match TRBD1. The CDR3 is 14 residues long. Germline loops: CDR1 SGDLS, CDR2 YYNGEE. Written as DNA, the CDR3 is TGTGCCAGCAGCGGTACAGGGGCTGGGTATGGCCACACCTTC. Amino acid sequence: CASSGTGAGYGHTF.